The sequence of this T cell receptor beta chain was determined in a study of blood T cell repertoires in COVID-19 (dated by TCRdb to the early 2020s). Describing the broader study: Samples covering the acute and convalescent phases of COVID-19 were provided by collaborators in the United States, Italy and Spain. The prospective study material was composed of cDNA or gDNA derived from T cells, B-cell-depleted T cells, or PBMCs. The dataset comprised deeply sampled blood TCRbeta repertoires from subjects exposed to, actively infected with, or recovered from COVID-19. A freely available public database, intended as a resource for researchers studying the immune response to SARS-CoV-2, is where the repertoires were released. Samples came from the ongoing ImmuneRACE study (first 160 participants) plus 1,254 subjects from 6 global collaborators. A de-identified subject ID, COVID-19 status, age in years and sex were almost always included in the sample metadata. Where available, HLA class I and class II types were obtained from metadata supplied by the sample provider rather than from assay-based typing.

Turning to this clone: The target of this receptor is not known. Base qualities are missing; no much larger clone stands one base away.

Study-level results and caveats: How much clinical and demographic metadata was included differed by source and by participant, and the metadata was provided uncurated.

From a lookup of the germline V gene (reference sequence), CDR1 and CDR2 are LNHDA and SQIVND. Relative to germline, V is 6 bases shorter and J is 8 bases shorter, with 16 bases between their ends. Counted from cysteine to phenylalanine, this CDR3 has 13 amino acids. The read is trimmed to its CDR3 DNA, 39 bases read in frame from base 1. The collaborating institutions used their own protocols to collect whole blood in K2EDTA tubes. For TCRbeta analysis, collaborator samples were shipped as frozen whole blood, as isolated PBMCs, or as DNA extracted from either sample type. TCRbeta CDR3 regions were amplified from genomic DNA by means of the immunoSEQ Assay, a bias-controlled multiplex PCR. As for how the authors treated the data: The number of nucleated cells in each sample was estimated by amplification of reference gene primers within the assay. Sequence reads were collapsed and filtered to measure the absolute abundance of every unique TCRbeta CDR3 rearrangement. For each sample, productive Simpson clonality was calculated as the square root of Simpson's diversity index over productive rearrangements. As stored in TCRdb, this immuneACCESS dataset retains in-frame rearrangements with V and J assigned. A fraction of the clones does not appear; measured against another copy, unresolved V genes explain less than half of the discrepancy, and the remainder lacks a known reason. V and J calls plus clone size are reproduced from that table; the DNA served to infer D and trimming. This sample holds about 160,000 clones; about 80% were observed only once. Approximately 22% of the sample is held by the ten biggest clonotypes.

Sequenced: peripheral blood. The V and J genes are TRBV19 and TRBJ1-1; tentative D gene TRBD1, with 5 bases matching. The source is an elderly woman with acute or convalescent COVID-19. The DNA is as follows: TGTGCCAGTAGCACCGTGGCAGGGAGGGAAGCTTTCTTT. The translation is CASSTVAGREAFF.